Detailed here is one T cell receptor (beta chain). In this CDR3 the conserved last residue, phenylalanine or tryptophan, is missing, so a read error is likely. The data are from a study of tumor and adjacent non-tumor tissue in lung cancer. The CDR3 totals 13 residues. RNA was extracted from bulk tissue without any cell sorting. This non-tumor lung sample came from over 3 cm beyond the tumor edge. TCRbeta libraries were built with three rounds of nested PCR, modified from ARM-PCR. Via MiXCR, TCRdb re-called the multiplex PCR reads, giving one row per CDR3 protein. The sample records roughly 67,000 distinct CDR3 sequences, more than 65% being singletons.

The receptor's source is a man between 60 and 70 years old with non-small cell lung cancer. The chain recombines TRBV12-3 or TRBV12-4 with TRBJ2-7; D unresolved. Sequences were obtained from distant non-tumor lung tissue. Here the CDR3 DNA reads TGTGTCAGCAGTGTCGAATATGACTACGAGCAGTACCTC. Translating gives CVSSVEYDYEQYL.